Listed below are T cell receptor beta chains from one sample, sequenced in a study of T cell changes during pregnancy in multiple sclerosis. Clones were sequenced by immunoSEQ multiplex PCR, and TCRdb holds only the in-frame ones, with some missing. The sample lists under 35,000 clones, approximately 94% occurring once. Sequenced here: CD4+ T cells from peripheral blood mononuclear cells, sampled in the first trimester of pregnancy. The source is a female donor with multiple sclerosis, enrolled in a pregnancy study. CDR3s include the opening cysteine and the closing phenylalanine or tryptophan. The order of the fields is clone size, D gene, CDR3 length, J gene, V gene, CDR3 protein, CDR3 DNA. The D gene is left open where the match is weak. Part of the rows lack a size; the others show once, few, many or a class for expanded clones.

>NA|TRBD1|15|TRBJ2-7|TRBV15
CATSREPGQAYEQYF
TGTGCCACCAGCAGAGAACCGGGACAGGCCTACGAGCAGTACTTC
>NA|NA|11|TRBJ1-1|TRBV7-9
CASSSSTEAFF
TGTGCCAGCAGCTCTTCGACTGAAGCTTTCTTT
>once|TRBD1|14|TRBJ1-2|TRBV6-5
CASSPGQGSRGYTF
TGTGCCAGCAGTCCGGGACAGGGTTCGCGTGGCTACACCTTC
>once|NA|14|TRBJ1-1|TRBV27
CASSLNIPNTEAFF
TGTGCCAGCAGTTTAAATATCCCGAACACTGAAGCTTTCTTT
>NA|NA|15|TRBJ2-6|TRBV10-3
CAISGTVQGANVLTF
TGTGCCATCAGCGGAACAGTACAAGGGGCCAACGTCCTGACTTTC
>NA|NA|14|TRBJ1-2|TRBV2
CATRSLGGSYGYTF
TGTGCCACCAGATCTCTCGGGGGGAGCTATGGCTACACCTTC
>once|NA|15|TRBJ1-1|TRBV10-3
CAITSTQGINTEAFF
TGTGCCATCACCTCTACACAGGGAATAAACACTGAAGCTTTCTTT
>NA|NA|16|TRBJ2-5|TRBV5-4
CASSPREGEGQETQYF
TGTGCCAGCAGTCCCCGAGAGGGGGAAGGTCAAGAGACCCAGTACTTC
>NA|TRBD1|16|TRBJ2-1|TRBV10-1
CASSESPPDRGREQFF
TGCGCCAGCAGTGAGTCGCCACCTGACAGGGGTCGTGAGCAGTTCTTC
>NA|NA|17|TRBJ2-3|TRBV4-1
CASSQRNTGTSTDTQYF
TGCGCCAGCAGCCAGAGAAATACCGGGACTAGCACAGATACGCAGTATTTT
>NA|NA|14|TRBJ2-7|TRBV2
CASSGGDSPYEQYF
TGTGCCAGCAGCGGCGGGGACAGCCCCTACGAGCAGTACTTC
>NA|NA|11|TRBJ2-1|TRBV18
CASRDYNEQFF
TGTGCCAGCCGGGACTACAATGAGCAGTTCTTC
>NA|TRBD1|11|TRBJ1-2|TRBV30
CALMTGRGYTF
TGTGCCTTGATGACAGGGCGAGGCTACACCTTC
>NA|TRBD2|16|TRBJ2-3|TRBV2
CASTLAGDPSTDTQYF
TGTGCCAGCACCCTAGCGGGGGACCCTAGCACAGATACGCAGTATTTT
>NA|NA|13|TRBJ2-7|TRBV5-4
CASSLVNSYEQYF
TGTGCCAGCAGCTTGGTAAACAGCTACGAGCAGTACTTC
>NA|TRBD1|17|TRBJ1-3|TRBV2
CASSEGRGTGLGNTIYF
TGTGCCAGCAGTGAAGGGCGGGGGACAGGGTTAGGAAACACCATATATTTT
>NA|TRBD2|16|TRBJ2-3|TRBV9
CASSPGTSEYTDTQYF
TGTGCCAGCAGCCCGGGGACTAGCGAGTACACAGATACGCAGTATTTT
>NA|TRBD1|15|TRBJ1-4|TRBV6-6
CASSQHQTGPEKLFF
TGTGCCAGCAGCCAACATCAGACAGGGCCAGAAAAACTGTTTTTT
>few|TRBD1|15|TRBJ2-5|TRBV2
CASSEGQWTGMAQYF
TGTGCCAGCAGTGAGGGTCAGTGGACAGGGATGGCCCAGTACTTC
>NA|NA|16|TRBJ2-6|TRBV5-1
CASSLLSVSGANVLTF
TGCGCCAGCAGCTTGTTGTCAGTCTCTGGGGCCAACGTCCTGACTTTC
>NA|NA|14|TRBJ2-7|TRBV6-5
CASSYRRGFDEQYF
TGTGCCAGCAGTTATCGAAGGGGGTTTGACGAGCAGTACTTC
>few|NA|12|TRBJ2-5|TRBV6-5
CASSYQFRAQYF
TGTGCCAGCAGTTACCAATTCCGGGCCCAGTACTTC
>few|NA|13|TRBJ1-2|TRBV2
CASSGSVNYGYTF
TGTGCCAGCAGTGGTTCGGTTAACTATGGCTACACCTTC
>NA|NA|14|TRBJ2-3|TRBV2
CASSPGSSTDTQYF
TGTGCCAGCAGTCCGGGGAGTAGCACAGATACGCAGTATTTT
>NA|NA|18|TRBJ2-5|TRBV18
CASSRLWSETGNRETQYF
TGTGCCAGCTCACGATTGTGGTCGGAGACAGGCAATCGGGAGACCCAGTACTTC
>NA|TRBD2|14|TRBJ2-1|TRBV5-6
CASSLVGTSNEQFF
TGTGCCAGCAGCTTGGTTGGGACTAGCAATGAGCAGTTCTTC
>NA|NA|13|TRBJ2-7|TRBV7-2
CASSWASEYEQYF
TGTGCCAGCAGCTGGGCTAGCGAGTACGAGCAGTACTTC
>NA|TRBD1|13|TRBJ2-7|TRBV7-2
CASSGDRGVVQYF
TGTGCCAGCAGCGGCGACAGGGGTGTAGTGCAGTACTTC
>NA|TRBD1|18|TRBJ1-1|TRBV4-3
CASSQDGPGQQLNTEAFF
TGCGCCAGCAGCCAAGATGGTCCGGGACAGCAATTGAACACTGAAGCTTTCTTT
>NA|NA|13|TRBJ2-2|TRBV7-3
CASKKAGPGELFF
TGTGCCAGCAAAAAGGCAGGGCCCGGGGAGCTGTTTTTT
>once|TRBD2|12|TRBJ2-5|TRBV2
CASIAGWETQYF
TGTGCCAGCATAGCGGGGTGGGAGACCCAGTACTTC
>NA|NA|16|TRBJ2-1|TRBV5-1
CASSLNVGGTGEEQFF
TGCGCCAGCAGCTTGAATGTTGGGGGCACTGGAGAGGAGCAGTTCTTC